The rows below give T cell receptor beta chains drawn from one sample of a study of GPR56 and killer-like receptors on CD4 memory cells. With the reads reprocessed, TCRdb shows one record per CDR3 protein and no DNA. The sample holds some 2,100 distinct CDR3 sequences. Material for sequencing was memory CD4+ T cells from blood. The receptor set was obtained from a human donor in good health. Each CDR3 is given with its conserved first and last residue. A row's size may be missing; if present it is once, few, many or a size class.

cdr3_aa j_call clone_size v_call
CASSSGTVMNTEAFF TRBJ1-1 medium-sized TRBV5-6
CSARDHGLAGGNEQFF TRBJ2-1 - TRBV20-1
CSARVPRASQETQYF TRBJ2-5 - TRBV20-1
CASSLGTGFRQPQHF TRBJ1-5 medium-sized TRBV19
CATTLGVGYTF TRBJ1-2 - TRBV2
CASSQDFPSADTQYF TRBJ2-3 - TRBV4-3
CASSPGQGVRETQYF TRBJ2-5 medium-sized TRBV6-5
CASSLNSGGKGTQYF TRBJ2-5 medium-sized TRBV7-2
CASRPPITSALKHGTQYF TRBJ2-5 - TRBV12-3/TRBV12-4
CASTRVGPGQLNTGELFF TRBJ2-2 large TRBV6-1
CASSLRPTDTQYF TRBJ2-3 - TRBV7-3
CASSPQRHPTGELFF TRBJ2-2 medium-sized TRBV7-9
CASSPGGYQPQHF TRBJ1-5 - TRBV18
CASSELAGIRQYF TRBJ2-7 - TRBV2
CASSNRGRSTEAFF TRBJ1-1 - TRBV2
CASSIAQENNEQFF TRBJ2-1 large TRBV19
CASSLGQGFYNSPLHF TRBJ1-6 medium-sized TRBV7-9
CASSPRTGNNSPLHF TRBJ1-6 medium-sized TRBV27
CASSLPGANTGELFF TRBJ2-2 medium-sized TRBV5-4
CASSQGREQETQYF TRBJ2-5 medium-sized TRBV7-9
CASSSFNRENLGYTF TRBJ1-2 medium-sized TRBV28
CASSGGLAEYNEQFF TRBJ2-1 medium-sized TRBV9
CASSLLPAGGTGNEQFF TRBJ2-1 medium-sized TRBV28
CATRGQGASGELFF TRBJ2-2 medium-sized TRBV24-1